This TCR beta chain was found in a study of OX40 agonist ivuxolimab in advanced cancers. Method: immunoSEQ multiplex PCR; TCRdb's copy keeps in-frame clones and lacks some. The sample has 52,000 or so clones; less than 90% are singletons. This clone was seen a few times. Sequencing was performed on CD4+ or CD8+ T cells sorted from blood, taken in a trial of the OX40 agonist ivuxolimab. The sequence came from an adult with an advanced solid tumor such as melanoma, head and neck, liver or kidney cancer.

CDR3 DNA: TGTGCCAGCAGTTTAAGGGCCAGCACTGAAGCTTTCTTT. It specifies CASSLRASTEAFF. The chain recombines TRBV28 with TRBJ1-1; D unclear. The germline V and J ends were trimmed by 2 bases and 4 bases, with 8 bases remaining between them. The CDR3 spans 13 residues. The V gene's germline CDR1 is MDHEN and CDR2 SYDVKM.